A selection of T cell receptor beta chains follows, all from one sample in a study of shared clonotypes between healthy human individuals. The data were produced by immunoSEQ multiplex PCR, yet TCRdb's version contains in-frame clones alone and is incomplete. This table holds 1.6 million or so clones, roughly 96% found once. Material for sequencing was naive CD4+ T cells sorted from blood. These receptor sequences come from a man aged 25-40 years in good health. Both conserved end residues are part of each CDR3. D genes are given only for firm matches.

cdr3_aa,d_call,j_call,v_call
CATRRSSSYEQYF,.,TRBJ2-7,TRBV15
CASSPHRDQPQHF,.,TRBJ1-5,TRBV6-6
CASSPRGGHEQFF,.,TRBJ2-1,TRBV9
CAISDSGLVSYEQYF,TRBD2,TRBJ2-7,TRBV10-3
CASSVPGPSYEQYF,.,TRBJ2-7,TRBV6-1
CASSLGPTKGGDQPQHF,.,TRBJ1-5,TRBV5-5
CASSTPPGTGNQPQHF,TRBD1,TRBJ1-5,TRBV19
CASSSPRGGANVLTF,.,TRBJ2-6,TRBV7-6
CASSAGVTEAFF,.,TRBJ1-1,TRBV19
CASSLYRGPQETQYF,TRBD1,TRBJ2-5,TRBV5-1
CASSSQDRGINQPQHF,TRBD1,TRBJ1-5,TRBV19
CASSLGLANRRSSYNEQFF,TRBD2,TRBJ2-1,TRBV10-2
CASSLALRGLAGVIHEQFF,TRBD2,TRBJ2-1,TRBV7-9
CASSKDRSTEAFF,TRBD1,TRBJ1-1,TRBV11-2
CASSLDSYNEQFF,.,TRBJ2-1,TRBV5-1
CATSRGLAETQYF,.,TRBJ2-5,TRBV15
CASSLAKGLAPDTQYF,TRBD2,TRBJ2-3,TRBV5-4
CATSRPGQVASRQYF,TRBD1,TRBJ2-7,TRBV15
CASSQDNRWIYEQYF,.,TRBJ2-7,TRBV14
CASSLVAASYNEQFF,.,TRBJ2-1,TRBV5-6
CASSSGQGIAKNIQYF,TRBD1,TRBJ2-4,TRBV5-4
CASTPTGYKNEQYF,TRBD1,TRBJ2-7,TRBV5-5
CASSPSLRLAGSYSYEQYF,TRBD2,TRBJ2-7,TRBV28
CSVPMVGYRRVCNQPQHF,.,TRBJ1-5,TRBV29-1
CASSSTGFQETQYF,.,TRBJ2-5,TRBV7-9
CASSPKTGTDTQYF,.,TRBJ2-3,TRBV18
CASSARSRGASTEAFF,.,TRBJ1-1,TRBV7-2
CASSSSGRASGELFF,TRBD2,TRBJ2-2,TRBV11-2
CASSLSGRVYEQYF,TRBD2,TRBJ2-7,TRBV28
CASSLPDRGLGYTF,TRBD1,TRBJ1-2,TRBV7-2
CASTSMDEQYF,.,TRBJ2-7,TRBV6-1
CASSGFARDTQYF,.,TRBJ2-3,TRBV10-1
CASSFQGGRNEKLFF,TRBD1,TRBJ1-4,TRBV7-3
CASSPTGGYTF,.,TRBJ1-2,TRBV7-2
CASSLAANTEAFF,.,TRBJ1-1,TRBV7-9